This is a list of T cell receptor beta chains from one sample in a study of OX40 agonist ivuxolimab in advanced cancers. The table came from immunoSEQ multiplex PCR; TCRdb's copy has only in-frame clones and leaves some out. The sample yields around 72,000 clones, approximately 90% seen once. Specimen: CD4+ or CD8+ T cells sorted from blood, collected in a trial of the OX40 agonist ivuxolimab. These receptors were obtained from an adult with an advanced solid tumor such as melanoma, head and neck, liver or kidney cancer. Both conserved end residues are part of each CDR3. A D gene is named only where the DNA matches it firmly. A row's size may be missing; if present it is once, few, many or a size class.

CDR3 DNA: TGTGCCAGCAGGCTCCGGGAGGGAGGGGAAGCTTTCTTT
CDR3 protein: CASRLREGGEAFF
clone size: -
J gene: TRBJ1-1
D gene: -
V gene: TRBV6-5

CDR3 DNA: TGTGCCAGTTCGGGTGGCAGGGAGCAGCCCCAGCATTTT
CDR3 protein: CASSGGREQPQHF
clone size: many
J gene: TRBJ1-5
D gene: -
V gene: TRBV7-9

CDR3 DNA: TGCGCCAGCAGCCCCCGGGCGGATAGCTCTGGGGCCAACGTCCTGACTTTC
CDR3 protein: CASSPRADSSGANVLTF
clone size: -
J gene: TRBJ2-6
D gene: -
V gene: TRBV4-1

CDR3 DNA: TGTGCCAGCAGTCTCGGACAGGGTGGGGGCACAGATACGCAGTATTTT
CDR3 protein: CASSLGQGGGTDTQYF
clone size: -
J gene: TRBJ2-3
D gene: TRBD1
V gene: TRBV27

CDR3 DNA: TGCGCCAGCAGCTGGGGACTAGCGGGGGCATCAGGCTACGAGCAGTACTTC
CDR3 protein: CASSWGLAGASGYEQYF
clone size: -
J gene: TRBJ2-7
D gene: TRBD2
V gene: TRBV5-1

CDR3 DNA: TGTGCCAGCAGCTTCCGTCCACGAAACACCATATATTTT
CDR3 protein: CASSFRPRNTIYF
clone size: -
J gene: TRBJ1-3
D gene: -
V gene: TRBV11-3

CDR3 DNA: TGTGCCAGCAGCTTGGAACCCAACACTGAAGCTTTCTTT
CDR3 protein: CASSLEPNTEAFF
clone size: -
J gene: TRBJ1-1
D gene: -
V gene: TRBV5-5

CDR3 DNA: TGTGCCACCAGCAGCAGAACAGGCTATAGCAATCAGCCCCAGCATTTT
CDR3 protein: CATSSRTGYSNQPQHF
clone size: -
J gene: TRBJ1-5
D gene: -
V gene: TRBV15

CDR3 DNA: TGTGCCAGCAGTCCTCAGGCTAACTATGGCTACACCTTC
CDR3 protein: CASSPQANYGYTF
clone size: -
J gene: TRBJ1-2
D gene: -
V gene: TRBV27

CDR3 DNA: TGTGCCAGCAGCTTGGGGGCTGGCACTGAAGCTTTCTTT
CDR3 protein: CASSLGAGTEAFF
clone size: -
J gene: TRBJ1-1
D gene: -
V gene: TRBV7-6

CDR3 DNA: TGTGCCAGCAGCGTAGGCAACAGGGATAGTAGCACCATATATTTT
CDR3 protein: CASSVGNRDSSTIYF
clone size: once
J gene: TRBJ1-3
D gene: -
V gene: TRBV9

CDR3 DNA: TGCGCCAGCAGCCAATTATATGGCAGAGAAAATGGCTACACCTTC
CDR3 protein: CASSQLYGRENGYTF
clone size: -
J gene: TRBJ1-2
D gene: -
V gene: TRBV5-1

CDR3 DNA: TGTGCCAGCAGCCTCACGATAGGGGAGCTGTTTTTT
CDR3 protein: CASSLTIGELFF
clone size: -
J gene: TRBJ2-2
D gene: -
V gene: TRBV5-6

CDR3 DNA: TGTGCCAGCAGCCCGGCCCCCACAGGGATAGCTAACTATGGCTACACCTTC
CDR3 protein: CASSPAPTGIANYGYTF
clone size: -
J gene: TRBJ1-2
D gene: -
V gene: TRBV4-2

CDR3 DNA: TGTGCCAGCAGTCGAGTCCCGCCTAGCGGGGGTTCCCACACCGGGGAGCTGTTTTTT
CDR3 protein: CASSRVPPSGGSHTGELFF
clone size: -
J gene: TRBJ2-2
D gene: TRBD2
V gene: TRBV2

CDR3 DNA: TGCAGCGTTGGTCTGGGGCGGGTCGGAGAGACCCAGTACTTC
CDR3 protein: CSVGLGRVGETQYF
clone size: -
J gene: TRBJ2-5
D gene: -
V gene: TRBV29-1

CDR3 DNA: TGTGCCAGCAGCCGACTAAGAGGACAGGGCCGGGAGACCCAGTACTTC
CDR3 protein: CASSRLRGQGRETQYF
clone size: -
J gene: TRBJ2-5
D gene: TRBD1
V gene: TRBV5-4

CDR3 DNA: TGTGCCAGCAGCTCAAATATGAACACTGAAGCTTTCTTT
CDR3 protein: CASSSNMNTEAFF
clone size: -
J gene: TRBJ1-1
D gene: -
V gene: TRBV7-3

CDR3 DNA: TGTGCCAGCAGTTTATCAGGGGACCTAAGTTATAGCAATCAGCCCCAGCATTTT
CDR3 protein: CASSLSGDLSYSNQPQHF
clone size: -
J gene: TRBJ1-5
D gene: -
V gene: TRBV27

CDR3 DNA: TGCGCCAGCAGCTTGGCCGAGGGCGGACCGAACACTGAAGCTTTCTTT
CDR3 protein: CASSLAEGGPNTEAFF
clone size: -
J gene: TRBJ1-1
D gene: -
V gene: TRBV5-1

CDR3 DNA: TGTGCCAGCAGATCGGGACAGTCATACAATGAGCAGTTCTTC
CDR3 protein: CASRSGQSYNEQFF
clone size: once
J gene: TRBJ2-1
D gene: TRBD1
V gene: TRBV6-6

CDR3 DNA: TGTGCCAGCAGTGAACGGCTGGACAATACGCAGTATTTT
CDR3 protein: CASSERLDNTQYF
clone size: -
J gene: TRBJ2-3
D gene: -
V gene: TRBV2

CDR3 DNA: TGTGCCAGCAGCTTCACTGGCTTTCGCACAGATACGCAGTATTTT
CDR3 protein: CASSFTGFRTDTQYF
clone size: -
J gene: TRBJ2-3
D gene: -
V gene: TRBV5-6

CDR3 DNA: TGTGCCAGCAGTTACACTCCCGGGGTGTTAGCGGACGAGCAGTACTTC
CDR3 protein: CASSYTPGVLADEQYF
clone size: -
J gene: TRBJ2-7
D gene: -
V gene: TRBV6-5

CDR3 DNA: TGTGCCAGCAGCGGGGGGGGCAGGTACGAGCAGTACTTC
CDR3 protein: CASSGGGRYEQYF
clone size: -
J gene: TRBJ2-7
D gene: TRBD2
V gene: TRBV28

CDR3 DNA: TGTGCCAGCAGATCTACAGGGCTGGGCGAGCAGTACTTC
CDR3 protein: CASRSTGLGEQYF
clone size: -
J gene: TRBJ2-7
D gene: -
V gene: TRBV6-5

CDR3 DNA: TGTGCCAGTTCAGGATCGCAGTCGTTTCGCCCACGCCAAGAGACCCAGTACTTC
CDR3 protein: CASSGSQSFRPRQETQYF
clone size: -
J gene: TRBJ2-5
D gene: -
V gene: TRBV19

CDR3 DNA: TGTGCCAGCAGAGGACTCAGCTCCTACGAGCAGTACTTC
CDR3 protein: CASRGLSSYEQYF
clone size: -
J gene: TRBJ2-7
D gene: -
V gene: TRBV6-5

CDR3 DNA: TGTGCCAGCAGTGACCTAGGGGGGGAACGTGAAAAACTGTTTTTT
CDR3 protein: CASSDLGGEREKLFF
clone size: -
J gene: TRBJ1-4
D gene: -
V gene: TRBV25-1

CDR3 DNA: TGTGCCTGTCCTGGAAGCTCCTACGAGCAGTACTTC
CDR3 protein: CACPGSSYEQYF
clone size: once
J gene: TRBJ2-7
D gene: -
V gene: TRBV30

CDR3 DNA: TGTGCCAGCAGTAAGGGTGATAGAGGTGGGAATGAGCAGTTCTTC
CDR3 protein: CASSKGDRGGNEQFF
clone size: -
J gene: TRBJ2-1
D gene: -
V gene: TRBV5-8

CDR3 DNA: TGTGCCAGCAGTGATCCGGCCGGCGCTGGAAACACCATATATTTT
CDR3 protein: CASSDPAGAGNTIYF
clone size: -
J gene: TRBJ1-3
D gene: -
V gene: TRBV6-1

CDR3 DNA: TGTGCCAGCTCACGAAGTGAAGCTGGGGCCAACGTCCTGACTTTC
CDR3 protein: CASSRSEAGANVLTF
clone size: -
J gene: TRBJ2-6
D gene: -
V gene: TRBV18

CDR3 DNA: TGTGCCAGCAGTTCCCAGACAGAGAATTCACCCCTCCACTTT
CDR3 protein: CASSSQTENSPLHF
clone size: once
J gene: TRBJ1-6
D gene: -
V gene: TRBV6-5

CDR3 DNA: TGTGCCAGCAGCCGGGAGAACACTGAAGCTTTCTTT
CDR3 protein: CASSRENTEAFF
clone size: -
J gene: TRBJ1-1
D gene: -
V gene: TRBV4-2

CDR3 DNA: TGTGCCAGCAGTTTAGACGGAACCTATAATTCACCCCTCCACTTT
CDR3 protein: CASSLDGTYNSPLHF
clone size: -
J gene: TRBJ1-6
D gene: -
V gene: TRBV27

CDR3 DNA: TGTGCCAGCGGGTTTCCTCGGGAGCAGTACTTC
CDR3 protein: CASGFPREQYF
clone size: -
J gene: TRBJ2-7
D gene: -
V gene: TRBV6-1

CDR3 DNA: TGTGCCACCCAGAGTTCGGGGGCACCCACAGATACGCAGTATTTT
CDR3 protein: CATQSSGAPTDTQYF
clone size: once
J gene: TRBJ2-3
D gene: -
V gene: TRBV5-4

CDR3 DNA: TGTGCCAGTAGTAAATCATCGAGCTCCTACAATGAGCAGTTCTTC
CDR3 protein: CASSKSSSSYNEQFF
clone size: -
J gene: TRBJ2-1
D gene: -
V gene: TRBV19

CDR3 DNA: TGCGCCAGCAGCCAAGAAGGGACAGGGGTCGATACGCAGTATTTT
CDR3 protein: CASSQEGTGVDTQYF
clone size: -
J gene: TRBJ2-3
D gene: TRBD1
V gene: TRBV4-3

CDR3 DNA: TGTGCCAGCAGCCTCTTTCGGGACACTGAAGCTTTCTTT
CDR3 protein: CASSLFRDTEAFF
clone size: -
J gene: TRBJ1-1
D gene: -
V gene: TRBV6-1

CDR3 DNA: TGTGCCAGCAGCTTAGATCCAGGGTACTACGAGCAGTACTTC
CDR3 protein: CASSLDPGYYEQYF
clone size: few
J gene: TRBJ2-7
D gene: -
V gene: TRBV11-2

CDR3 DNA: TGTGCCAGCAGCGTCCGGGACAGCAATCAGCCCCAGCATTTT
CDR3 protein: CASSVRDSNQPQHF
clone size: few
J gene: TRBJ1-5
D gene: -
V gene: TRBV9

CDR3 DNA: TGTGCCAGCAGCCTCGGCCCGCACAGGGGACTGTTTTTT
CDR3 protein: CASSLGPHRGLFF
clone size: -
J gene: TRBJ1-4
D gene: TRBD1
V gene: TRBV7-2

CDR3 DNA: TGCGCCGGCAGCTTGGACGGTGAGAACACTGAAGCTTTCTTT
CDR3 protein: CAGSLDGENTEAFF
clone size: -
J gene: TRBJ1-1
D gene: -
V gene: TRBV5-1

CDR3 DNA: TGCAGCGTTGTCGAGGTATTGCTTACGAACACTGAAGCTTTCTTT
CDR3 protein: CSVVEVLLTNTEAFF
clone size: -
J gene: TRBJ1-1
D gene: -
V gene: TRBV29-1